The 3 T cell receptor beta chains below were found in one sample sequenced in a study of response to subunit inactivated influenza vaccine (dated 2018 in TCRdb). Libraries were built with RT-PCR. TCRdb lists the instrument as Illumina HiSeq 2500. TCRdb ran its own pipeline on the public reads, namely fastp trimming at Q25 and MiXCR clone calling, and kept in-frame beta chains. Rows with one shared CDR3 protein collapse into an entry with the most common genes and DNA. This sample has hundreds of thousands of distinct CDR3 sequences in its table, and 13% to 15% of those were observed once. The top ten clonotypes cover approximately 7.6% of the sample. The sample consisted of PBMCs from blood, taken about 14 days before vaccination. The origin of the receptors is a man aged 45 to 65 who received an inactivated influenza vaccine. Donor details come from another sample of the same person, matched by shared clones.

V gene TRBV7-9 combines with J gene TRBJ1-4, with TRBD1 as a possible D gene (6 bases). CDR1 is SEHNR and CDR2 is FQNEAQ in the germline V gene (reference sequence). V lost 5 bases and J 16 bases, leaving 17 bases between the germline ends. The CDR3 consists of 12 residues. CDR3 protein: CASSDSGASPFF. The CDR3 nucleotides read TGTGCCAGCAGCGATTCAGGGGCTTCGCCGTTTTTT. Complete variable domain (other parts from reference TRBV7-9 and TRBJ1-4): DTGVSQNPRHKITKRGQNVTFRCDPISEHNRLYWYRQTLGQGPEFLTYFQNEAQLEKSRLLSDRFSAERPKGSFSTLEIQRTEQGDSAMYLCASSDSGASPFFGSGTQLSVL.

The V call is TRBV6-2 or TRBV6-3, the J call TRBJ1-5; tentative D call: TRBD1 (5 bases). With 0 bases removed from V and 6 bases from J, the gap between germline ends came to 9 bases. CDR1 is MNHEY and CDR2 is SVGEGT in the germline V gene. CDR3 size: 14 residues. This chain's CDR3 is CASSYSQGSQPQHF. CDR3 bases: TGTGCCAGCAGTTACTCCCAGGGTTCTCAGCCCCAGCATTTT.

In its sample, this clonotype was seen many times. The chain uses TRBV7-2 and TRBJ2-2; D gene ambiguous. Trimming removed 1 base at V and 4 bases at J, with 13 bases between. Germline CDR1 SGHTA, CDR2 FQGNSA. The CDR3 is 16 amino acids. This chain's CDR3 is CASSLVLLPRTGELFF. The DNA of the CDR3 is TGTGCCAGCAGCTTAGTCTTACTACCCCGCACCGGGGAGCTGTTTTTT.